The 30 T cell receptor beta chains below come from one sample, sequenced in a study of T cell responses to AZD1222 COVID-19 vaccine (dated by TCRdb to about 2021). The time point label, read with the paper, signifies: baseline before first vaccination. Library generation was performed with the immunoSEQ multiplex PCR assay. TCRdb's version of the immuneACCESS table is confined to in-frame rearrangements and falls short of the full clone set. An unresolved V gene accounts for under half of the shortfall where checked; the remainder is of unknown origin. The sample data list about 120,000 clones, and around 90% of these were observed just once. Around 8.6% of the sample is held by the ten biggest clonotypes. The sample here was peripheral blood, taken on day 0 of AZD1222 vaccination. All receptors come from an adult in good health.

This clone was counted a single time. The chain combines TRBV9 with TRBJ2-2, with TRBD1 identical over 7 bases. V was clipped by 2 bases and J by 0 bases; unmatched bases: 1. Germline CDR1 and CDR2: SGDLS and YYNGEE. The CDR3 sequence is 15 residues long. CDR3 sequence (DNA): TGTGCCAGCAGCGTTAGGGGGCCGAACACCGGGGAGCTGTTTTTT. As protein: CASSVRGPNTGELFF.

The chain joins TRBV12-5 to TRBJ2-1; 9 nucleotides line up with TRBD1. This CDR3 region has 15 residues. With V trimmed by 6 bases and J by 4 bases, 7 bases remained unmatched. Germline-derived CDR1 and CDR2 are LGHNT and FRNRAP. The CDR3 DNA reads TGTGCTAGTGGACCACCGGGACAGGGATACAATGAGCAGTTCTTC. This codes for CASGPPGQGYNEQFF.

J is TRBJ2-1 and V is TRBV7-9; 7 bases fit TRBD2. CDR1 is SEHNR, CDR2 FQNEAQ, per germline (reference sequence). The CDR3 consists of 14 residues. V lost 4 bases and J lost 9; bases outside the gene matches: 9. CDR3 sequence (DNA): TGTGCCAGCAGCTCCCAAGGGCTAGCGGTTGAGCAGTTCTTC. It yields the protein CASSSQGLAVEQFF. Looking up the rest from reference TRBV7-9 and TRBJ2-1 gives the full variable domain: DTGVSQNPRHKITKRGQNVTFRCDPISEHNRLYWYRQTLGQGPEFLTYFQNEAQLEKSRLLSDRFSAERPKGSFSTLEIQRTEQGDSAMYLCASSSQGLAVEQFFGPGTRLTVL.

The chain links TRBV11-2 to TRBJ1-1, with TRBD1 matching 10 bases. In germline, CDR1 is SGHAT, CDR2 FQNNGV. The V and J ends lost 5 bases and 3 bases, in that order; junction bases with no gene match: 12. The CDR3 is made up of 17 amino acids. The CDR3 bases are TGTGCCAGCAGCCCAGGGACAGGGGTTAAGATGGACACTGAAGCTTTCTTT. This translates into CASSPGTGVKMDTEAFF.

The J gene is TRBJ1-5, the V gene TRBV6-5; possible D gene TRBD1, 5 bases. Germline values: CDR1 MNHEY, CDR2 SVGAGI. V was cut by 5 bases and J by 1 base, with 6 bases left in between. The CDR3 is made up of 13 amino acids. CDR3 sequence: CASSRDSNQPQHF. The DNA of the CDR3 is TGTGCCAGCAGTCGGGACAGCAATCAGCCCCAGCATTTT.

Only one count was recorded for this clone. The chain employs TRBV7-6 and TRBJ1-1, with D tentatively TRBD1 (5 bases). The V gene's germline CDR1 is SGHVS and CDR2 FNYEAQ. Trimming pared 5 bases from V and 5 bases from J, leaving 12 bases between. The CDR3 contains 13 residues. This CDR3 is CASSPGRGTEAFF. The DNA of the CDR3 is TGTGCCAGCAGCCCAGGGCGGGGGACTGAAGCTTTCTTT.

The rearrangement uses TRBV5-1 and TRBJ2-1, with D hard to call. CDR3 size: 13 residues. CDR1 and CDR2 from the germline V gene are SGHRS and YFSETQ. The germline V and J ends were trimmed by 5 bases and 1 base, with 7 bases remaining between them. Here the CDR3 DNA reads TGCGCCAGCAGGCTGGATTCCTACAATGAGCAGTTCTTC. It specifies CASRLDSYNEQFF.

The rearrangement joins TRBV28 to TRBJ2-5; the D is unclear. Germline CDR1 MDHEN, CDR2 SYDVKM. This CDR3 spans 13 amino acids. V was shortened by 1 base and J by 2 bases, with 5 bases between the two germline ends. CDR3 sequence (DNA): TGTGCCAGCAGTTTATTGGGTCAAGAGACCCAGTACTTC. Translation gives CASSLLGQETQYF.

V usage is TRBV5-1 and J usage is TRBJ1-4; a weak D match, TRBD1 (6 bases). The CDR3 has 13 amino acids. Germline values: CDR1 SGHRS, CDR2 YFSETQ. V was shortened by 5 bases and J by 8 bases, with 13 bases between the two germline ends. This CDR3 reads CASRLQGGEKLFF. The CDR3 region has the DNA TGCGCCAGCAGGTTACAGGGTGGGGAAAAACTGTTTTTT.

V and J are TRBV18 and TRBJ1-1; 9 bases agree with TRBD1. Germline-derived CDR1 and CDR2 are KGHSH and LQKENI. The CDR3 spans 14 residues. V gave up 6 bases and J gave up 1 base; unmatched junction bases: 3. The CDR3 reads CASSTGQGNTEAFF. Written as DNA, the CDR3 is TGTGCCAGCTCGACGGGACAGGGGAACACTGAAGCTTTCTTT.

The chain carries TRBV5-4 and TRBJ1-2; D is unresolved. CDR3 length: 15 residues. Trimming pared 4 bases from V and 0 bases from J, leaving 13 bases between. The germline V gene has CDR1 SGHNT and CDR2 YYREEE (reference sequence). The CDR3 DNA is TGTGCCAGCAGCCAGGCACCGACTCCTAACTATGGCTACACCTTC. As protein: CASSQAPTPNYGYTF. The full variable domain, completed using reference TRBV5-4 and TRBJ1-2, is ETGVTQSPTHLIKTRGQQVTLRCSSQSGHNTVSWYQQALGQGPQFIFQYYREEENGRGNFPPRFSGLQFPNYSSELNVNALELDDSALYLCASSQAPTPNYGYTFGSGTRLTVV.

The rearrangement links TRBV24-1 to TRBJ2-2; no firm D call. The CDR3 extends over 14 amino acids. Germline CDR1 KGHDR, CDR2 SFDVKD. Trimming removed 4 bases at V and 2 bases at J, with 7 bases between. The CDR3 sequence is CATSDRLNTGELFF. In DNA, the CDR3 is TGTGCCACCAGTGACCGACTCAACACCGGGGAGCTGTTTTTT.

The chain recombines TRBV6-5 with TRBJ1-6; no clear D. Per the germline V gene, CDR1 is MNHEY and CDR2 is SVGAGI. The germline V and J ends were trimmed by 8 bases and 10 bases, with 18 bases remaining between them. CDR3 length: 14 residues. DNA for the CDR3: TGTGCCAGCTACTCGGCCGGGTTAGAATCACCCCTCCACTTT. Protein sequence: CASYSAGLESPLHF.

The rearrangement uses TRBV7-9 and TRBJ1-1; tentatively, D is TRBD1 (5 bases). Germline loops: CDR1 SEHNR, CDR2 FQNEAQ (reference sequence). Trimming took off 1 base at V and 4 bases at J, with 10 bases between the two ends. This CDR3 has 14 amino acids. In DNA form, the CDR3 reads TGTGCCAGCAGCTTAGGACAGCAGAGCACTGAAGCTTTCTTT. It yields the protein CASSLGQQSTEAFF.

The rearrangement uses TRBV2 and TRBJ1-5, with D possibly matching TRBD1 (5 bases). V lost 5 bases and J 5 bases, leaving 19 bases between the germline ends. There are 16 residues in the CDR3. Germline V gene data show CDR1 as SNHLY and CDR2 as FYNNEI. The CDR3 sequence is CASSKGRARADQPQHF. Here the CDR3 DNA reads TGTGCCAGCAGTAAGGGGAGGGCTAGGGCAGATCAGCCCCAGCATTTT.

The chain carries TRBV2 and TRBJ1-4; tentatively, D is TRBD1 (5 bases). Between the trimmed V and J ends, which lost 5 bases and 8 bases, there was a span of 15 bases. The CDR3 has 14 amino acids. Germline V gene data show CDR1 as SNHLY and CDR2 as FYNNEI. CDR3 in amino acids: CASSPRGTVEKLFF. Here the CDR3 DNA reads TGTGCCAGCAGTCCCCGGGGCACGGTCGAAAAACTGTTTTTT.

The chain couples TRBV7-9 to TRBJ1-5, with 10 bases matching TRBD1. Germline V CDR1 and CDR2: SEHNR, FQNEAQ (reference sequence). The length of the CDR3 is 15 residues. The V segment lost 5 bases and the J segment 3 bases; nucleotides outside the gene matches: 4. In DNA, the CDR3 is TGTGCCAGCAGCACGACAGGGGGCCACAATCAGCCCCAGCATTTT. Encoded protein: CASSTTGGHNQPQHF.

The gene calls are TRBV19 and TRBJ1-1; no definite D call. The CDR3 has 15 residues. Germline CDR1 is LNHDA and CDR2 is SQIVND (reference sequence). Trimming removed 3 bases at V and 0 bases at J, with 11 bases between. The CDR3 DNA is TGTGCCAGTAGTATTAAGGGAGGTGTGAACACTGAAGCTTTCTTT. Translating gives CASSIKGGVNTEAFF.

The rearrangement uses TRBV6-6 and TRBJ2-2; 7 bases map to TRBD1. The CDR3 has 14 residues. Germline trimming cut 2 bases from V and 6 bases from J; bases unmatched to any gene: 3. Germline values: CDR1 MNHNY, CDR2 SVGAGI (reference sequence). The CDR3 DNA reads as TGTGCCAGCAGTTACGATACAGGGGCCGGGGAGCTGTTTTTT. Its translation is CASSYDTGAGELFF.

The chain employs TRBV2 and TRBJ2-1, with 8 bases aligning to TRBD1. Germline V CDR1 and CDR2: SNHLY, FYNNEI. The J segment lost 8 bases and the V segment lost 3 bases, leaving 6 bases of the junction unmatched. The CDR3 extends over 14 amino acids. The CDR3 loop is CASSDLGRGHEQFF. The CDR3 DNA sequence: TGTGCCAGCAGTGATCTGGGCAGGGGGCATGAGCAGTTCTTC. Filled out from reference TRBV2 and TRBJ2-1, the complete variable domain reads EPEVTQTPSHQVTQMGQEVILRCVPISNHLYFYWYRQILGQKVEFLVSFYNNEISEKSEIFDDQFSVERPDGSNFTLKIRSTKLEDSAMYFCASSDLGRGHEQFFGPGTRLTVL.

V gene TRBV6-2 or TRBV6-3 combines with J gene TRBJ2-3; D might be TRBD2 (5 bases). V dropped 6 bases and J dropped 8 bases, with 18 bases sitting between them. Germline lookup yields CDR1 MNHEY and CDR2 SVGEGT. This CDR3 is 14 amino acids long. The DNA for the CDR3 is TGTGCCAGCAGCCCAGATGGGTTGAGGGTTACGCAGTATTTT. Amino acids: CASSPDGLRVTQYF.

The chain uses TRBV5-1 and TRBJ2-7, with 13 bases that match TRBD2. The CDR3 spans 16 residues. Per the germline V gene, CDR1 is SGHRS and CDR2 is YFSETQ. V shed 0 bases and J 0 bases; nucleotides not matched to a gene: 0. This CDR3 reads CASSLGLAGGSYEQYF. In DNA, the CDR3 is TGCGCCAGCAGCTTGGGACTAGCGGGGGGCTCCTACGAGCAGTACTTC.

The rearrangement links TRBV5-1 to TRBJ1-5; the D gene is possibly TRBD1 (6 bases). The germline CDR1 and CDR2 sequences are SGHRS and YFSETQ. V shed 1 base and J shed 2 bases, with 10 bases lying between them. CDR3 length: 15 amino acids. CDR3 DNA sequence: TGCGCCAGCAGCTTGAATGCAGGGGGCAATCAGCCCCAGCATTTT. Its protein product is CASSLNAGGNQPQHF.

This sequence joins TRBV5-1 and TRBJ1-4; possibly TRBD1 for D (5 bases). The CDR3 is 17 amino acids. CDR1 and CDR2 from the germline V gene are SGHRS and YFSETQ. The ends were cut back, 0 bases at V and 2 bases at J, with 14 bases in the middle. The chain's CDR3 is CASSLVSVGGTNEKLFF. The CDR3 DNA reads TGCGCCAGCAGCTTGGTTTCCGTGGGGGGGACTAATGAAAAACTGTTTTTT.

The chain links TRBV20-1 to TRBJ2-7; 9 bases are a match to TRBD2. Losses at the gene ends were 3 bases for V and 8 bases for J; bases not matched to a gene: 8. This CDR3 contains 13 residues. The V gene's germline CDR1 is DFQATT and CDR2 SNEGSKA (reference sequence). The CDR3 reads CSASAPGTSQQYF. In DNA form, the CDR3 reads TGCAGTGCTAGTGCTCCCGGGACTAGCCAGCAGTACTTC.

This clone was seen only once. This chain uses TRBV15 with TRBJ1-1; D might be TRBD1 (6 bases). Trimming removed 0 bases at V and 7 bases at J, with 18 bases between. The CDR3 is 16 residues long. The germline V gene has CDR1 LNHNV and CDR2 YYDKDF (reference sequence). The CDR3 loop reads CATSRDRRQVQGEAFF. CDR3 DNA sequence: TGTGCCACCAGCAGAGACCGACGACAGGTTCAGGGTGAAGCTTTCTTT.

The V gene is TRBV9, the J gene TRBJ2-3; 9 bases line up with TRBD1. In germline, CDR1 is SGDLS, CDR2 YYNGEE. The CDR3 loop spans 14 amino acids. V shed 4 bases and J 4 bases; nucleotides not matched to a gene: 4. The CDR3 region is CASSPGQGADTQYF. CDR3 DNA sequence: TGTGCCAGCAGCCCGGGACAGGGCGCAGATACGCAGTATTTT.

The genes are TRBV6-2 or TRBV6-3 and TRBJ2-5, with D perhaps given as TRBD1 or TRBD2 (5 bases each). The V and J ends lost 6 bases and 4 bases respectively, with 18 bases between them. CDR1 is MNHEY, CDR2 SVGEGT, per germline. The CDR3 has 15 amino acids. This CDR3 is CASSPPGPLGETQYF. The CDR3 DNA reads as TGTGCCAGCAGCCCCCCGGGACCCCTTGGAGAGACCCAGTACTTC.

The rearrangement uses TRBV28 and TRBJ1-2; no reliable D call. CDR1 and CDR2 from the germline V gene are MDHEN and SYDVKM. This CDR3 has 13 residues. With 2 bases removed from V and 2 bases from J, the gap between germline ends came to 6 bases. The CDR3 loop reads CASSLIGNYGYTF. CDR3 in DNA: TGTGCCAGCAGTTTAATAGGGAACTATGGCTACACCTTC.

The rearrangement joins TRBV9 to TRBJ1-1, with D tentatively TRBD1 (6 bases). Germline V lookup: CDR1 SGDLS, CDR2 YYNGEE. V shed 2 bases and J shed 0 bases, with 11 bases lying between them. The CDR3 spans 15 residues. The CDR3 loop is CASSVRGAMNTEAFF. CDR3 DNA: TGTGCCAGCAGCGTTCGGGGGGCTATGAACACTGAAGCTTTCTTT.